This TCR beta chain was found in a study of post-analysis software for immune sequencing data. Turning to the study itself: The disease courses spanned relapsing-remitting, secondary progressive and progressive-relapsing forms of multiple sclerosis. The study, taken as a whole, reports: Patients had higher frequencies than controls of about five TRBV segments, including TRBV5-6, TRBV5-1 and TRBV20-1. Strong co-clustering by F measure linked samples that shared a preparation batch. Comparison with controls showed significantly lower normalized Chao1 diversity in multiple sclerosis patients.

In regard to this clonotype: What it binds is not known.

The library was made from cDNA and included unique molecular identifiers. TCRdb itself ran the PCR reads through MiXCR, one entry per CDR3 protein. The sample comprises about 820,000 distinct CDR3 sequences, roughly 58% of which are singletons, and approximately 4.5% rests with the top ten. This CDR3 is built from 13 residues. V was trimmed by 7 bases and J by 1 base, leaving 12 bases between them. Looked up from germline, CDR1 is DFQATT and CDR2 is SNEGSKA (reference sequence). Material for sequencing was blood. This TCR was recovered from a girl aged 5 to 17 with multiple sclerosis. The chain is built from TRBV20-1 and TRBJ2-3; no clear D gene. CDR3 protein: CSVPQRGTDTQYF. DNA for the CDR3: TGCAGTGTGCCCCAACGGGGCACAGATACGCAGTATTTT.